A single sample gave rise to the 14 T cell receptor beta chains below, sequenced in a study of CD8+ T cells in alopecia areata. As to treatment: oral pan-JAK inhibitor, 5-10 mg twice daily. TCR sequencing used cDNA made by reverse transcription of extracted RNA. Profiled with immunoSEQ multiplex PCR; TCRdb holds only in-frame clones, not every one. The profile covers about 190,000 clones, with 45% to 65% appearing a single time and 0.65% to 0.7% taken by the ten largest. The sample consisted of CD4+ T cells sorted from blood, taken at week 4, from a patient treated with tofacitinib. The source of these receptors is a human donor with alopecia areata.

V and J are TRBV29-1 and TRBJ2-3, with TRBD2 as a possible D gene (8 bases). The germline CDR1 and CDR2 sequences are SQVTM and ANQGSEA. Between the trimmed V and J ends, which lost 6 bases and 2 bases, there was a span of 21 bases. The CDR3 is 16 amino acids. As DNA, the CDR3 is TGCAGCGTCGCGACCCCGGGAGGGGGCGTCACAGATACGCAGTATTTT. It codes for CSVATPGGGVTDTQYF.

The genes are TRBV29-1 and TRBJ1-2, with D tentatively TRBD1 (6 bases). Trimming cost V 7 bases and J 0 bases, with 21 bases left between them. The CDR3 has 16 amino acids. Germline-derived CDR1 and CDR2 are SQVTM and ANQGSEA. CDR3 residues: CSAWEGGGSANYGYTF. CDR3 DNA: TGCAGCGCCTGGGAGGGCGGGGGCTCAGCTAACTATGGCTACACCTTC.

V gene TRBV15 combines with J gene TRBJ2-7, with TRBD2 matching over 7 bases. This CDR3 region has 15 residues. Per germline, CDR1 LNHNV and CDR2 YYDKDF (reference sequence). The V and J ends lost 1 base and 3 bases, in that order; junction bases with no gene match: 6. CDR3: CATSRAGGGNYEQYF. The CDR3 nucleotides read TGTGCCACCAGCAGAGCGGGGGGAGGGAACTACGAGCAGTACTTC.

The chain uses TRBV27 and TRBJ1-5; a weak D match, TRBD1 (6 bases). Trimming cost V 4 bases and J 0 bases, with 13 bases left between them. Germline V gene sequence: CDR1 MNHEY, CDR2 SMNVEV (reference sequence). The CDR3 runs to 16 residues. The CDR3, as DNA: TGTGCCAGCAGTTCCCTCACAGGGAATAGCAATCAGCCCCAGCATTTT. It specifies CASSSLTGNSNQPQHF.

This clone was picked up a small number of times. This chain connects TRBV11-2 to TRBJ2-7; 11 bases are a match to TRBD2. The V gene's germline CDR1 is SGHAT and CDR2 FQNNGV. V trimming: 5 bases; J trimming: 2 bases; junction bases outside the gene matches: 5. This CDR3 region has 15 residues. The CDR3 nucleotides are TGTGCCAGCAGCCCACGGACTAGCGGGCCCTACGAGCAGTACTTC. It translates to CASSPRTSGPYEQYF.

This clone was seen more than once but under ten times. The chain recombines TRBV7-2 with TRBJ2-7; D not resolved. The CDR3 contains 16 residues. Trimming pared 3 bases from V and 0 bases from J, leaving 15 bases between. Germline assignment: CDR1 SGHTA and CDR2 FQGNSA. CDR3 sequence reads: CASSLDPALSSYEQYF. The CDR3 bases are TGTGCCAGCAGCTTGGACCCAGCCTTGAGCTCCTACGAGCAGTACTTC.

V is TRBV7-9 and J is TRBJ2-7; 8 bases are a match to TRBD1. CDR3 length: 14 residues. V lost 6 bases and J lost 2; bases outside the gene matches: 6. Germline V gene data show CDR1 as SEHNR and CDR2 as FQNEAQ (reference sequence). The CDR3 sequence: CASSLRQGPYEQYF. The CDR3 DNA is TGTGCCAGCAGTCTTAGACAGGGGCCCTACGAGCAGTACTTC.

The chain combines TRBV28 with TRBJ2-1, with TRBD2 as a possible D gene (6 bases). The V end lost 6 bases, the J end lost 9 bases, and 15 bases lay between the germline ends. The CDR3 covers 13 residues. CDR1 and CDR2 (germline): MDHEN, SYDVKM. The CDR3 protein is CASRLAASGEQFF. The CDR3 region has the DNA TGTGCCAGCAGACTAGCTGCGTCGGGTGAGCAGTTCTTC.

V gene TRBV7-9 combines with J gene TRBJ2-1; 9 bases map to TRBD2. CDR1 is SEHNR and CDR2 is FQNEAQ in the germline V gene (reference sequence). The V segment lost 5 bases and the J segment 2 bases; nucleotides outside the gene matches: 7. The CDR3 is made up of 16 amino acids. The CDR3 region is CASSILAGQAYNEQFF. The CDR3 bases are TGTGCCAGCAGCATCCTAGCGGGACAAGCCTACAATGAGCAGTTCTTC.

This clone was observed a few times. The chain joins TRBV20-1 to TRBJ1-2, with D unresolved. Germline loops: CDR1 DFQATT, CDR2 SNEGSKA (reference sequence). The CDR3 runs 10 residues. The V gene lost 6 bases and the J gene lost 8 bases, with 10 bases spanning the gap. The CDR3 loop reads CSAETWGYTF. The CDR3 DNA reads TGCAGTGCCGAGACATGGGGCTACACCTTC.

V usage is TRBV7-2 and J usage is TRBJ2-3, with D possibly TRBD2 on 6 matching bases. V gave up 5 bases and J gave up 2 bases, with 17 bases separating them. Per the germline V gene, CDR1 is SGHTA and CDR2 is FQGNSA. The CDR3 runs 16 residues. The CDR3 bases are TGTGCCAGCAGCGGAGGGGTCCGGGTCTTCACAGATACGCAGTATTTT. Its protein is CASSGGVRVFTDTQYF.

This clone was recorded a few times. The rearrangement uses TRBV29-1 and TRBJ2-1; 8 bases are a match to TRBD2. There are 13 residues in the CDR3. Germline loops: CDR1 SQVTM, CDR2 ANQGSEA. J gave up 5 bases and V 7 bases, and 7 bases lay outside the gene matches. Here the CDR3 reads CSATTSADNEQFF. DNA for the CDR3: TGCAGCGCCACGACTAGCGCTGACAATGAGCAGTTCTTC.

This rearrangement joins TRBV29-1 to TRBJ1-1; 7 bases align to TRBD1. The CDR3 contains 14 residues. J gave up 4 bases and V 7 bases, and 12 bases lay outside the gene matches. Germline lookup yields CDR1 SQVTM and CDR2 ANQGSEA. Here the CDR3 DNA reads TGCAGCGGAGAACCTTACCGGGACAGCACTGAAGCTTTCTTT. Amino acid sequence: CSGEPYRDSTEAFF.

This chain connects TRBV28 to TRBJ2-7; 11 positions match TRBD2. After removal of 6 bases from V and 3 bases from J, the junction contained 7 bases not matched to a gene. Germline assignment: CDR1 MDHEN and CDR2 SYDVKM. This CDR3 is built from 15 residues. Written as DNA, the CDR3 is TGTGCCAGCAGGCCAACTGGGACTAGCGGCTACGAGCAGTACTTC. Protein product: CASRPTGTSGYEQYF.